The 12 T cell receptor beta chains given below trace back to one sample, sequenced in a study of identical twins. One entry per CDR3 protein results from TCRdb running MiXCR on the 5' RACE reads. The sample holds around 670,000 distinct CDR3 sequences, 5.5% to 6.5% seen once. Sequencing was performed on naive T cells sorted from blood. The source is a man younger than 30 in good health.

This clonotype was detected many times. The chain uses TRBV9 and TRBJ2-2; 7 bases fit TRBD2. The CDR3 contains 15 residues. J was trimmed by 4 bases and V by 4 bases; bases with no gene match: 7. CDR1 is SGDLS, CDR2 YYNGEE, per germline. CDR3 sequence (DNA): TGTGCCAGCAGCCTGACGGGAGGAGCCACCGGGGAGCTGTTTTTT. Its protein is CASSLTGGATGELFF.

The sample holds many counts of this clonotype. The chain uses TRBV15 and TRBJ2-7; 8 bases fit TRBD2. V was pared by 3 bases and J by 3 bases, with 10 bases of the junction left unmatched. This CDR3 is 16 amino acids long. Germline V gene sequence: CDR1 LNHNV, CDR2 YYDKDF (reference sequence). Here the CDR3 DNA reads TGTGCCACCAGCAGGGAGAGCGGGAGTTACGGCTACGAGCAGTACTTC. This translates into CATSRESGSYGYEQYF.

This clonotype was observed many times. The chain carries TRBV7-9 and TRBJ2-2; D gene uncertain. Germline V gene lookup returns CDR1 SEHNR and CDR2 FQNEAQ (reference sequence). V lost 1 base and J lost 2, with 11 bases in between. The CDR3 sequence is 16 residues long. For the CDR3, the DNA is TGTGCCAGCAGCTTAGAAGTAACAGTCAACACCGGGGAGCTGTTTTTT. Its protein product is CASSLEVTVNTGELFF.

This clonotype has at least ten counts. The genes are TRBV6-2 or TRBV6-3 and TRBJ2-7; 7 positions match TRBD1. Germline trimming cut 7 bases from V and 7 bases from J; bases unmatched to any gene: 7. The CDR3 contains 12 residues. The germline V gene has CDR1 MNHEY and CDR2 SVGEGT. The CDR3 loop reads CASKTGPGEQYF. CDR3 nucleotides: TGTGCCAGCAAGACAGGGCCTGGGGAGCAGTACTTC.

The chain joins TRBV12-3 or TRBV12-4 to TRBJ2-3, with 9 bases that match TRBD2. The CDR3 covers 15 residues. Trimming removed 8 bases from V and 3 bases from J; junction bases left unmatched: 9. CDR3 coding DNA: TGTGCCAGCGCTGTAGCGGGAGATTTGACAGATACGCAGTATTTT. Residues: CASAVAGDLTDTQYF.

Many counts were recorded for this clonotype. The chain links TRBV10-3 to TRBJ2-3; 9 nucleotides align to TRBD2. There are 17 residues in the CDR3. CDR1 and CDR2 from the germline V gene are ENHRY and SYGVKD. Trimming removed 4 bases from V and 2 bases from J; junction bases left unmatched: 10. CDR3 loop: CAISGPQSGRNTDTQYF. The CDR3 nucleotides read TGTGCCATCAGTGGCCCTCAGAGCGGGAGGAACACAGATACGCAGTATTTT.

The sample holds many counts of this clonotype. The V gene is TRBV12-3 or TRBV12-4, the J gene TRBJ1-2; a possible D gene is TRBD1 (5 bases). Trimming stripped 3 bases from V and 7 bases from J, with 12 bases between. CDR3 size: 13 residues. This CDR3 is CASSFSGLSGYTF. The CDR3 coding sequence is TGTGCCAGCAGTTTCTCGGGGCTTAGTGGCTACACCTTC.

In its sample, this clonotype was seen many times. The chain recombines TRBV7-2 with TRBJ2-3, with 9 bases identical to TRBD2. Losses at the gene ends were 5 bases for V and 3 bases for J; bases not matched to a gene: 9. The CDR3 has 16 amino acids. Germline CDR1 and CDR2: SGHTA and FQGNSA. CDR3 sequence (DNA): TGTGCCAGCAGCCCCCGGGTAGCGGGAGCGACAGATACGCAGTATTTT. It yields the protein CASSPRVAGATDTQYF.

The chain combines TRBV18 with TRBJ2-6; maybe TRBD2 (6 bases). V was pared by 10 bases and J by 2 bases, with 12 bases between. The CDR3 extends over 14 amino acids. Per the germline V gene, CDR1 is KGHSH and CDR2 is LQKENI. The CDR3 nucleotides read TGTGCCACTAGGGAGGTTCCTGGGGCCAACGTCCTGACTTTC. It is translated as CATREVPGANVLTF.

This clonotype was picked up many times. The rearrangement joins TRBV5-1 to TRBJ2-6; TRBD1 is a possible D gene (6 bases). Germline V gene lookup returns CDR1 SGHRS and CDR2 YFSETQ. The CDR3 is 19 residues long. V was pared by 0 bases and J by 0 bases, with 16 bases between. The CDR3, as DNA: TGCGCCAGCAGCTTGGCCCTACAGGGTTTAAGCTCTGGGGCCAACGTCCTGACTTTC. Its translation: CASSLALQGLSSGANVLTF.

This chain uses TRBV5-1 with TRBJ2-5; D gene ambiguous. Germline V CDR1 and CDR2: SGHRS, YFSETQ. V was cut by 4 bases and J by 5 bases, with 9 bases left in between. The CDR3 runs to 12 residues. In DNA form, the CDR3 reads TGCGCCAGCAGCAAGGTCGGGGAGACCCAGTACTTC. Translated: CASSKVGETQYF.

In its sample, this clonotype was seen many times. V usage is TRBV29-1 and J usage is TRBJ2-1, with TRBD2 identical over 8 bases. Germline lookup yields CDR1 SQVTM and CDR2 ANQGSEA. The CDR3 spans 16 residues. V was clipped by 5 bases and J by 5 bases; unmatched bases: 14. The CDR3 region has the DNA TGCAGCGTTCCCGTCCCCGCAGCGGGGGAAAACAATGAGCAGTTCTTC. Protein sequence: CSVPVPAAGENNEQFF.